The T cell receptor beta chain described here comes from a study of OX40 agonist ivuxolimab in advanced cancers. At the level of the whole study: Ivuxolimab was an agonistic, fully human IgG2 monoclonal antibody directed against OX40 (CD134), a costimulatory receptor. Intravenous ivuxolimab was administered to patients every 2 weeks at six dose levels: 0.01, 0.1, 0.3, 1.5, 3 and 10 mg/kg. Among the 50 to 55 dose-escalation patients, approximately 20 had hepatocellular carcinoma, roughly 15 melanoma, 9 renal cell carcinoma and 9 head and neck cancer. In the dose-escalation cohort, over 65% of patients were male, and the mean age was approximately 64 years, with a range of about 20 to 79. Patients were allowed to have had prior anti-PD-1, anti-PD-L1 or anti-CTLA-4 therapy, and approximately 40% of the dose-escalation patients had previously received checkpoint inhibitors. Partial responses occurred in three dose-escalation patients: two with cutaneous melanoma and one with hepatocellular carcinoma. The purpose of peripheral TCRbeta sequencing was to test whether ivuxolimab changed TCR sequence diversity and led to clonal T-cell expansion. The monotherapy dose-escalation portion (N of about 49 patients) of the phase I ivuxolimab trial is reported in the paper.

CDR1 and CDR2 (SGHAT, FQNNGV) derive from the germline V gene. The CDR3 spans 15 residues, from the cysteine through the phenylalanine. Kept here is only the CDR3 DNA, which spans 45 bases and is read in frame from base 1. V drops 1 base and J drops 1 base, leaving 11 bases in between. Genomic DNA was extracted from sorted cells for sequencing of the TCRbeta CDR3 region. The immunoSEQ Assay was used to sequence the TCRbeta CDR3 regions. Drawn from immuneACCESS, this table holds only the in-frame rearrangements with V and J called that TCRdb kept. Clones are partly lost; checked studies trace under half to an unresolved V gene and leave the rest unexplained. Across this sample there are nearly 80,000 clones, with approximately 92% seen only once. The top ten clones comprise approximately 6.5% of the sample. What the research found in general, with its limitations: After ivuxolimab, CD8+ T cells had more expanded clones than CD4+ T cells on average. Low levels of normalized T-cell clonal expansion were also seen in some patients who did not respond. Antigen specificity was not determined for the clonally expanded peripheral T cells. In the 0.1-3.0 mg/kg groups, partial responders had among the lowest normalized peripheral clonal expansion, particularly in CD8+ T cells. At doses of 0.1 to 3.0 mg/kg, clonal expansion of both CD4+ and CD8+ blood T cells was observed from baseline to week 6.

About this clone: The antigen it binds to is not known. No base-level quality is on record; no much larger clone is a single base apart.

The trial excluded patients who had a history of autoimmune disease or were on systemic immunosuppression. Peripheral blood for TCR sequencing was drawn from every dose cohort at baseline, at cycle 4 day 1 and at cycle 7 day 1. Samples came from an open-label, multicenter, first-in-human phase I dose-escalation trial of ivuxolimab. Adults with locally advanced or metastatic melanoma, renal cell, hepatocellular, or head and neck squamous cell carcinoma were enrolled in the trial. CD4+ and CD8+ T cells were sorted separately from peripheral blood before TCR sequencing. This TCR came from an adult with an advanced solid tumor such as melanoma, head and neck, liver or kidney cancer. The chain is encoded by TRBV11-2 joined to TRBJ2-7; the D element might be TRBD1 or TRBD2, as each aligns at 6 bases. Source: CD4+ or CD8+ T cells sorted from blood, taken in a trial of the OX40 agonist ivuxolimab. The DNA sequence is TGTGCCAGCAGCTTAGGGGGGGCTCCTTCCTACGAGCAGTACTTC. It translates as CASSLGGAPSYEQYF.